The following is a T cell receptor (beta chain) sequence with its context. V gave up 2 bases and J gave up 8 bases, with 9 bases separating them. CDR3 length equals 12 residues. Per the germline V gene, CDR1 is SGHAT and CDR2 is FQNNGV. Per the original methods: Amplification of reference gene primers was used by the study to estimate nucleated cell counts. Clones were read by immunoSEQ multiplex PCR, and TCRdb kept only the in-frame ones, dropping some. V and J calls and clone size are as listed in that table; D and trimming were resolved from the DNA. This sample yields approximately 380,000 clones, of which about 85% are seen a single time; approximately 3.7% belongs to the top ten. This sample stems from a study of blood T cell repertoires in COVID-19. Study-level information: There were acute and convalescent COVID-19 samples, and they came from the United States, Italy and Spain. Sources were T cells, B-cell-depleted T cells, or PBMCs; the material itself was cDNA or gDNA.

The gene calls are TRBV11-2 and TRBJ1-1; D not certain. Sequencing input: peripheral blood. The origin of this receptor is a woman younger than 35 with acute or convalescent COVID-19. The CDR3 region is CASSLTESEAFF. The DNA of the CDR3 is TGTGCCAGCAGCTTAACAGAAAGCGAAGCTTTCTTT. The variable domain in full, with the rest retrieved from reference TRBV11-2 and TRBJ1-1, is EAGVAQSPRYKIIEKRQSVAFWCNPISGHATLYWYQQILGQGPKLLIQFQNNGVVDDSQLPKDRFSAERLKGVDSTLKIQPAKLEDSAVYLCASSLTESEAFFGQGTRLTVV.